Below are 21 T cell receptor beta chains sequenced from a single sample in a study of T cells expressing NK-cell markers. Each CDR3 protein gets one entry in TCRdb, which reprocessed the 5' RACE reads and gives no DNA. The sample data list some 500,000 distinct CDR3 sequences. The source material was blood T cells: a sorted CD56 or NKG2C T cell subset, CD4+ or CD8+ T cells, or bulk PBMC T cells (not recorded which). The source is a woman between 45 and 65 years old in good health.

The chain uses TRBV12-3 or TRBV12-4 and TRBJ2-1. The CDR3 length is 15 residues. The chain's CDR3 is CASISRLNRVDEQFF.

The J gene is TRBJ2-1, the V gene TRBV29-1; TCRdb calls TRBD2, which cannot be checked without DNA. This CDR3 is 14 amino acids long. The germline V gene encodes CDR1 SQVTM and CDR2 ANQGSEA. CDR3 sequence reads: CSVEQLAGVGQQFF.

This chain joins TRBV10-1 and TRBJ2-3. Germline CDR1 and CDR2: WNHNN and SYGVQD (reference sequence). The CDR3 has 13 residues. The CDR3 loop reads CASSNTLSDTQYF.

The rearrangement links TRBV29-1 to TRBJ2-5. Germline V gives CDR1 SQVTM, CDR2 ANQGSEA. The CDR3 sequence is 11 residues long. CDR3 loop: CSVAAEETQYF.

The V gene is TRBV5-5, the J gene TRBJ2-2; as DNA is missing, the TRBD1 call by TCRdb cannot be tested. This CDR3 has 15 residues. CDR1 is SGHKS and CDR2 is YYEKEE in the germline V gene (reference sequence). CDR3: CASSTPGDRTGELFF.

CDR3 region: CSARGQDGWTEAFF. V gene TRBV20-1 combines with J gene TRBJ1-1. This CDR3 has 14 residues. Looked up from germline, CDR1 is DFQATT and CDR2 is SNEGSKA (reference sequence).

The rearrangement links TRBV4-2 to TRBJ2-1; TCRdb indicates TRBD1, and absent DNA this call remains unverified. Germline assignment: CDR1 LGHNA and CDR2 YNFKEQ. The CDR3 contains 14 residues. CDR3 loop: CASSADRQYNEQFF.

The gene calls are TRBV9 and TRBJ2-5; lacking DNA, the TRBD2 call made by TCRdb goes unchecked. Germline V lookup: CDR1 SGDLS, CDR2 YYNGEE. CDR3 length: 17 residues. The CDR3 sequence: CASSVRLAGGPGETQYF.

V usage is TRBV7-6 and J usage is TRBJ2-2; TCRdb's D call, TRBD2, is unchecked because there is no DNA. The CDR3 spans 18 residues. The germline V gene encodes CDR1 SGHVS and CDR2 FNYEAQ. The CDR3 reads CASSLLAGGPSGTGELFF.

The CDR3 reads CASSEETGRNEKLFF. J is TRBJ1-4 and V is TRBV2; there is no DNA to check the TCRdb D call of TRBD1. The CDR3 totals 15 residues. In germline, CDR1 is SNHLY, CDR2 FYNNEI.

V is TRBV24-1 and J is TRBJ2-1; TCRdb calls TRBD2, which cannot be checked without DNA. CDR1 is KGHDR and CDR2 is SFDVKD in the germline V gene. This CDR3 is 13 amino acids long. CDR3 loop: CATRGAGGNEQFF.

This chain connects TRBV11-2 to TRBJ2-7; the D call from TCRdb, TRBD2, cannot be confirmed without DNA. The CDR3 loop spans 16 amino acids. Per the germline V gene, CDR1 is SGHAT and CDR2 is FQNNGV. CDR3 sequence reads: CASSLVVSGSSYEQYF. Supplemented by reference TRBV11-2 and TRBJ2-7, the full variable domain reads EAGVAQSPRYKIIEKRQSVAFWCNPISGHATLYWYQQILGQGPKLLIQFQNNGVVDDSQLPKDRFSAERLKGVDSTLKIQPAKLEDSAVYLCASSLVVSGSSYEQYFGPGTRLTVT.

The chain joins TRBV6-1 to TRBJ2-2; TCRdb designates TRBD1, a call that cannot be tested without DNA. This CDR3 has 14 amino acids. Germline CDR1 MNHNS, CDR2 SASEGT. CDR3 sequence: CASSPQAKGGELFF.

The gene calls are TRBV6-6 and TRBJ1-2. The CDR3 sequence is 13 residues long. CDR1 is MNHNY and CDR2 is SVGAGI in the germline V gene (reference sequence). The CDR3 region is CASSPTRNYGYTF.

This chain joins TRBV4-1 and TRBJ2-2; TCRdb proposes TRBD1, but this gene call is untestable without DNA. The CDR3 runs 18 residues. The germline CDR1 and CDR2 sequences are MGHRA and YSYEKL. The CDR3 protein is CASSQGLKTGTGTGELFF.

CDR3 sequence: CASSKRDFYGYTF. The chain uses TRBV19 and TRBJ1-2. Germline V lookup: CDR1 LNHDA, CDR2 SQIVND (reference sequence). The CDR3 spans 13 residues.

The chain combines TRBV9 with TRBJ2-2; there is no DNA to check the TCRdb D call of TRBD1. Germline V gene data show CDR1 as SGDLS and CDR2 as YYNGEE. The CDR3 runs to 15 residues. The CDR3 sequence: CASSASSSAGGELFF. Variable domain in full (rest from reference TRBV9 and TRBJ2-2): DSGVTQTPKHLITATGQRVTLRCSPRSGDLSVYWYQQSLDQGLQFLIQYYNGEERAKGNILERFSAQQFPDLHSELNLSSLELGDSALYFCASSASSSAGGELFFGEGSRLTVL.

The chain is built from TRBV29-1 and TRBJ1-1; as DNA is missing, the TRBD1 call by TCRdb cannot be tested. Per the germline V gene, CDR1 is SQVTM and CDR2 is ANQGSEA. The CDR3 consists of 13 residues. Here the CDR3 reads CSAMAGVSTEAFF.

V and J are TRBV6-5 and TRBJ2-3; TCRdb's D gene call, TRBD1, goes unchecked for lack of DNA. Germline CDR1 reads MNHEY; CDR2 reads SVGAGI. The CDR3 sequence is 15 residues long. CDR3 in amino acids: CASSYSGQGMDTQYF.

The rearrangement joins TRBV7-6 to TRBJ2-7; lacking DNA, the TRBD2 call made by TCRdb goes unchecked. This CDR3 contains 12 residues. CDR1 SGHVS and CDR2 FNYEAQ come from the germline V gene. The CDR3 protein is CASSSGTWEQYF.

CDR3 region: CAWGPAGALGTQYF. This chain connects TRBV30 to TRBJ2-3; TCRdb's D gene call, TRBD2, goes unchecked for lack of DNA. Per germline, CDR1 GTSNPN and CDR2 SVGIG (reference sequence). The CDR3 is 14 residues long.